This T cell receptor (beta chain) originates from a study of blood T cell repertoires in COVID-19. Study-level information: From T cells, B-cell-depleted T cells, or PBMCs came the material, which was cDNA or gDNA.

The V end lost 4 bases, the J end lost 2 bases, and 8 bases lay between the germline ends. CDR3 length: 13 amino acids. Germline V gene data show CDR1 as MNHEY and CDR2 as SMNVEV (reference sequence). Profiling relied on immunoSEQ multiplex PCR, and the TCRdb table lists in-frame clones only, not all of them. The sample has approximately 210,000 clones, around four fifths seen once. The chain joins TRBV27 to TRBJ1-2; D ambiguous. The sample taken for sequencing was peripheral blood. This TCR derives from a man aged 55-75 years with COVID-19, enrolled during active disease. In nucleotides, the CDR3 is TGTGCCAGCAGTTCCCAGATCAACTATGGCTACACCTTC. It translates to CASSSQINYGYTF.